The 18 T cell receptor beta chains in this list originate from one sample, sequenced in a study of blood T cells in healthy people across ages. The second PCR ran about 6 to 12 cycles with a sample-barcoded 5' primer and J-beta primers. TCRdb re-called the 5' RACE reads through MiXCR, storing one row per CDR3 protein. Altogether about 1.5 million distinct CDR3 sequences are present, about 42% being singletons, with the ten largest covering roughly 3.7%. Sequenced sample: blood. The receptors derive from a woman younger than 35 in good health.

This clonotype was detected a few times. The chain couples TRBV4-1 to TRBJ2-1; 8 positions agree with TRBD2. This CDR3 is 15 amino acids long. Germline trimming cut 4 bases from V and 0 bases from J; bases unmatched to any gene: 2. The germline V gene encodes CDR1 MGHRA and CDR2 YSYEKL. CDR3 coding DNA: TGCGCCAGCAGCCGACTAGCGCCCTCCTACAATGAGCAGTTCTTC. It is translated as CASSRLAPSYNEQFF.

This chain joins TRBV6-1 and TRBJ1-6; weak D call: TRBD1 (5 bases). The V end was cut by 6 bases, the J end by 7 bases, with 22 bases between. Looked up from germline, CDR1 is MNHNS and CDR2 is SASEGT. This CDR3 region has 17 residues. This chain's CDR3 is CASSLRVGGLTNSPLHF. The CDR3 region has the DNA TGTGCCAGCAGCCTTCGGGTCGGGGGATTGACGAATTCACCCCTCCACTTT.

This clonotype was recorded once. The rearrangement uses TRBV12-3 or TRBV12-4 and TRBJ1-5; D unclear. The V and J ends lost 5 bases and 3 bases respectively, with 14 bases between them. The CDR3 runs 15 residues. The CDR3, as DNA: TGTGCCAGCAGTGGCCGAGCCTACTACAATCAGCCCCAGCATTTT. The encoded protein is CASSGRAYYNQPQHF.

J is TRBJ2-1 and V is TRBV6-1; 9 bases align to TRBD2. The CDR3 runs 15 residues. From germline, CDR1 is MNHNS and CDR2 SASEGT. Losses at the gene ends were 6 bases for V and 8 bases for J; bases not matched to a gene: 11. CDR3 loop: CASRPLAGDSHEQFF. The CDR3 DNA follows: TGTGCCAGCAGACCCTTAGCGGGAGATTCCCATGAGCAGTTCTTC.

The chain links TRBV27 to TRBJ2-7; 7 bases are a match to TRBD2. Per germline, CDR1 MNHEY and CDR2 SMNVEV (reference sequence). CDR3 length equals 14 residues. J gave up 7 bases and V 2 bases, and 8 bases lay outside the gene matches. DNA for the CDR3: TGTGCCAGCAGTTTAAACGGACTAGTCTATGAGCAGTACTTC. Amino acids: CASSLNGLVYEQYF.

The chain couples TRBV9 to TRBJ2-1, with 9 bases aligning to TRBD2. Germline V lookup: CDR1 SGDLS, CDR2 YYNGEE. This CDR3 is 15 amino acids long. J lost 7 bases, V lost 0 bases, and 5 bases had no gene match. The CDR3 reads CASSVGSSGVNEQFF. Written as DNA, the CDR3 is TGTGCCAGCAGCGTAGGATCTAGCGGGGTGAATGAGCAGTTCTTC.

V gene TRBV12-3 or TRBV12-4 combines with J gene TRBJ1-1, with D maybe TRBD1 (6 bases). The CDR3 is 14 amino acids. V was cut by 6 bases and J by 2 bases, with 13 bases left in between. DNA of the CDR3: TGTGCCAGCAGCGCAACAGGGATCAACACTGAAGCTTTCTTT. Its protein is CASSATGINTEAFF.

V gene TRBV7-2 combines with J gene TRBJ2-3; D gene ambiguous. V lost 2 bases and J 4 bases, leaving 16 bases between the germline ends. The CDR3 sequence is 16 residues long. Germline loops: CDR1 SGHTA, CDR2 FQGNSA. CDR3 amino acids: CASSLRRALSADTQYF. CDR3 nucleotide sequence: TGTGCCAGCAGCTTAAGACGAGCACTCTCGGCAGATACGCAGTATTTT.

The chain uses TRBV28 and TRBJ2-2; 13 bases align to TRBD2. V lost 6 bases to trimming and J lost 2 bases; unmatched junction nucleotides: 6. This CDR3 is 17 amino acids long. The germline CDR1 and CDR2 sequences are MDHEN and SYDVKM. CDR3 bases: TGTGCCAGCAGCGGACTAGCGGGAGCTCATAACACCGGGGAGCTGTTTTTT. As protein: CASSGLAGAHNTGELFF.

The rearrangement joins TRBV20-1 to TRBJ2-1; 16 nucleotides align to TRBD2. CDR1 DFQATT and CDR2 SNEGSKA come from the germline V gene (reference sequence). Trimming took 1 base from V and 12 from J; bases not matched to a gene: 9. CDR3 length: 16 residues. The CDR3 DNA reads as TGCAGTGCTAGAGGTCTGCAGGGACTAGCGGGAGGGCCGCAGTTCTTC. It codes for CSARGLQGLAGGPQFF.

J is TRBJ1-1 and V is TRBV7-2; D gene ambiguous. CDR1 is SGHTA, CDR2 FQGNSA, per germline. This CDR3 region has 13 residues. Trimming stripped 1 base from V and 5 bases from J, with 8 bases between. In DNA form, the CDR3 reads TGTGCCAGCAGCTTAGAGGCCAAGACTGAAGCTTTCTTT. Translation gives CASSLEAKTEAFF.

The chain couples TRBV4-3 to TRBJ2-1; D might be TRBD2 (6 bases). The length of the CDR3 is 14 residues. V gave up 4 bases and J gave up 13 bases, with 20 bases separating them. CDR1 is LGHNA, CDR2 YSLEER, per germline. The CDR3 reads CASSLTPRESAQFF. The CDR3 bases are TGCGCCAGCAGCCTAACGCCACGGGAGTCGGCCCAGTTCTTC.

The rearrangement joins TRBV29-1 to TRBJ2-1; D might be TRBD1 (6 bases). This CDR3 region has 14 residues. Germline V gene lookup returns CDR1 SQVTM and CDR2 ANQGSEA. V was clipped by 7 bases and J by 9 bases, with 22 bases between them. CDR3 sequence (DNA): TGCAGCGCCCCCCAGGGGAAGCGGAATGGTGAGCAGTTCTTC. It is translated as CSAPQGKRNGEQFF.

This rearrangement joins TRBV9 to TRBJ2-1, with D perhaps TRBD1 (5 bases). V was shortened by 0 bases and J by 0 bases, with 10 bases between the two germline ends. Germline assignment: CDR1 SGDLS and CDR2 YYNGEE. This CDR3 is built from 16 residues. The CDR3 DNA follows: TGTGCCAGCAGCGTAGCAGGACAACGCTCCTACAATGAGCAGTTCTTC. This encodes CASSVAGQRSYNEQFF.

Worth noting for this clonotype: Germline is not matched at one junction end, which may reflect a read error. Here the CDR3 reads CVISEWKDYEQYF. The DNA of the CDR3 is TGTGTCATCAGTGAGTGGAAGGATTACGAGCAGTACTTC. This sequence joins TRBV10-3 and TRBJ2-7; D is undetermined. In germline, CDR1 is ENHRY, CDR2 SYGVKD. CDR3 length: 13 residues.

The chain has TRBV5-1 and TRBJ1-4; 8 bases map to TRBD1. Germline V gene lookup returns CDR1 SGHRS and CDR2 YFSETQ. V was pared by 3 bases and J by 6 bases, with 7 bases of the junction left unmatched. The CDR3 extends over 15 amino acids. The CDR3 loop is CASSWQGAPDEKLFF. The DNA for the CDR3 is TGCGCCAGCAGCTGGCAGGGGGCGCCGGATGAAAAACTGTTTTTT.

This rearrangement joins TRBV6-5 to TRBJ2-7, with D perhaps matching TRBD2 (5 bases). Trimming cost V 1 base and J 0 bases, with 10 bases left between them. The germline gives CDR1 MNHEY, CDR2 SVGAGI. CDR3 length: 15 amino acids. The CDR3 spells CASSYWPGNSYEQYF. The CDR3 DNA is TGTGCCAGCAGTTACTGGCCGGGGAACTCCTACGAGCAGTACTTC.

The chain links TRBV10-3 to TRBJ2-4; no firm D call. The DNA end is more similar to TRBJ2-7, so the J call may be wrong. Germline V lookup: CDR1 ENHRY, CDR2 SYGVKD. This CDR3 region has 13 residues. CDR3 residues: CAITSGQTYEQYF. CDR3 nucleotide sequence: TGTGCCATCACTTCCGGCCAGACCTACGAGCAGTACTTC.